One sample yielded the 18 T cell receptor beta chains listed below, sequenced in a study of blood T cell repertoires in COVID-19. Sequencing used immunoSEQ multiplex PCR; TCRdb keeps in-frame clones, though not all of them. The sample has roughly 200,000 clones; more than 75% are singletons. Specimen: peripheral blood. These receptors came from a woman under 30 who had recovered from COVID-19.

The V gene is TRBV6-5, the J gene TRBJ1-1; TRBD1 matches 7 bases. This CDR3 spans 14 amino acids. Trimming cost V 8 bases and J 5 bases; bases outside gene matches: 11. CDR1 MNHEY and CDR2 SVGAGI come from the germline V gene. For the CDR3, the DNA is TGTGCCAGCTCATCGGGCAGGGGGAAGACTGAAGCTTTCTTT. Amino acid sequence: CASSSGRGKTEAFF.

This chain connects TRBV7-9 to TRBJ2-1; 11 bases map to TRBD2. In germline, CDR1 is SEHNR, CDR2 FQNEAQ (reference sequence). This CDR3 contains 15 residues. V trimming: 4 bases; J trimming: 2 bases; junction bases outside the gene matches: 1. DNA for the CDR3: TGTGCCAGCAGCTATAGCGGGAGGGCCTACAATGAGCAGTTCTTC. Its protein product is CASSYSGRAYNEQFF.

The chain links TRBV14 to TRBJ2-1, with TRBD2 matching over 10 bases. The germline gives CDR1 SGHDN, CDR2 FVKESK. J was trimmed by 1 base and V by 1 base; bases with no gene match: 19. CDR3 length: 22 amino acids. The CDR3 nucleotides read TGTGCCAGCAGCCAAGGTGCTTTTAGCGGGAGGCAGAGAAGAGGGTCCTACAATGAGCAGTTCTTC. It is translated as CASSQGAFSGRQRRGSYNEQFF.

The rearrangement links TRBV30 to TRBJ2-3; possible D gene TRBD2, 6 bases. The V end was cut by 7 bases, the J end by 6 bases, with 14 bases between. This CDR3 comprises 12 residues. Germline loops: CDR1 GTSNPN, CDR2 SVGIG (reference sequence). CDR3 in amino acids: CAYGLGGDTQYF. In DNA form, the CDR3 reads TGTGCCTACGGTCTTGGGGGGGATACGCAGTATTTT.

This clone was detected once. This chain connects TRBV5-1 to TRBJ1-1; D is possibly TRBD1 (6 bases). The CDR3 covers 14 residues. The germline V gene has CDR1 SGHRS and CDR2 YFSETQ. The V end was cut by 5 bases, the J end by 4 bases, with 15 bases between. The CDR3 nucleotides read TGCGCCAGCAGAGACCGACAGGCCAGCACTGAAGCTTTCTTT. This gives the protein CASRDRQASTEAFF.

This chain connects TRBV28 to TRBJ1-6; no reliable D call. Germline V gene data show CDR1 as MDHEN and CDR2 as SYDVKM. This CDR3 comprises 17 residues. V gave up 2 bases and J gave up 9 bases, with 20 bases separating them. In DNA form, the CDR3 reads TGTGCCAGCAGTTTAGCCGCCGGACCCCGGGGTGGTTCACCCCTCCACTTT. Translated, it gives CASSLAAGPRGGSPLHF.

This clone came up once. The gene calls are TRBV19 and TRBJ1-5; 8 nucleotides agree with TRBD1. The CDR3 runs 17 residues. The J segment lost 1 base and the V segment lost 2 bases, leaving 7 bases of the junction unmatched. Germline V lookup: CDR1 LNHDA, CDR2 SQIVND (reference sequence). The CDR3 loop reads CASSIFQGAFSNQPQHF. The CDR3 DNA follows: TGTGCCAGTAGTATATTTCAGGGGGCATTCAGCAATCAGCCCCAGCATTTT.

The gene calls are TRBV24-1 and TRBJ2-1; D possibly corresponds to TRBD2 (5 bases). Germline CDR1 and CDR2: KGHDR and SFDVKD. Trimming took 5 bases from V and 2 from J, leaving 15 bases between them. This CDR3 comprises 16 residues. CDR3 amino acids: CATSVRSGAPYNEQFF. CDR3 nucleotides: TGTGCCACCAGTGTGAGGAGCGGAGCCCCCTACAATGAGCAGTTCTTC.

The J gene is TRBJ2-1, the V gene TRBV19; weak D call: TRBD2 (6 bases). V lost 6 bases, J lost 1 base, and 10 bases lay in between. Germline loops: CDR1 LNHDA, CDR2 SQIVND (reference sequence). The CDR3 is 14 residues long. The CDR3 protein is CASSSGTSYNEQFF. The CDR3 DNA is TGTGCCAGTAGCTCCGGGACTTCCTACAATGAGCAGTTCTTC.

The gene calls are TRBV19 and TRBJ2-1; TRBD2 aligns across 7 bases. In germline, CDR1 is LNHDA, CDR2 SQIVND (reference sequence). CDR3 length: 13 amino acids. The V segment lost 6 bases and the J segment 6 bases; nucleotides outside the gene matches: 5. Here the CDR3 reads CASSPGLVNEQFF. CDR3 coding DNA: TGTGCCAGTAGCCCCGGACTAGTCAATGAGCAGTTCTTC.

The chain is built from TRBV7-3 and TRBJ2-3; 8 nucleotides match TRBD2. CDR3 length: 16 residues. CDR1 and CDR2 from the germline V gene are SGHTA and FQGTGA. The V and J ends lost 0 bases and 0 bases, in that order; junction bases with no gene match: 2. The CDR3 reads CASSLTVAGSTDTQYF. CDR3 bases: TGTGCCAGCAGCTTAACCGTAGCGGGAAGCACAGATACGCAGTATTTT.

Worth noting for this clone: Other nucleotide sequences in the sample specify the same CDR3. V gene TRBV5-1 combines with J gene TRBJ1-2, with D unresolved. Per the germline V gene, CDR1 is SGHRS and CDR2 is YFSETQ. The V gene lost 0 bases and the J gene lost 2 bases, with 5 bases spanning the gap. The CDR3 runs 13 residues. Written as DNA, the CDR3 is TGCGCCAGCAGCTTGGACAGAAACTATGGCTACACCTTC. It is translated as CASSLDRNYGYTF. Complete variable domain (other parts from reference TRBV5-1 and TRBJ1-2): KAGVTQTPRYLIKTRGQQVTLSCSPISGHRSVSWYQQTPGQGLQFLFEYFSETQRNKGNFPGRFSGRQFSNSRSEMNVSTLELGDSALYLCASSLDRNYGYTFGSGTRLTVV.

The genes are TRBV5-5 and TRBJ2-3; TRBD2 matches at 10 bases. Trimming took 1 base from V and 5 from J; bases not matched to a gene: 10. CDR3 size: 17 residues. In germline, CDR1 is SGHKS, CDR2 YYEKEE (reference sequence). In nucleotides, the CDR3 is TGTGCCAGCAGCTTGATAAGCGGGGGGGCCATAGGAGATACGCAGTATTTT. It is translated as CASSLISGGAIGDTQYF.

This clone was counted once. The chain employs TRBV28 and TRBJ2-3; 7 bases map to TRBD2. In germline, CDR1 is MDHEN, CDR2 SYDVKM. Losses at the gene ends were 8 bases for V and 0 bases for J; bases not matched to a gene: 11. The CDR3 loop spans 16 amino acids. The CDR3 bases are TGTGCCAGCTTAGCGGGCGTCGCCCTCAGCACAGATACGCAGTATTTT. It is translated as CASLAGVALSTDTQYF.

The V call is TRBV9, the J call TRBJ2-5; TRBD1 is a possible D gene (7 bases). Germline CDR1 SGDLS, CDR2 YYNGEE. The CDR3 contains 16 residues. Trimming left V 4 bases short and J 2 bases short, with 18 bases between. CDR3 DNA sequence: TGTGCCAGCAGCCGCAGAGAACAGGGGAGGCAAGAGACCCAGTACTTC. It translates to CASSRREQGRQETQYF.

The V and J genes are TRBV5-4 and TRBJ2-7; 7 nucleotides line up with TRBD2. The V gene end was trimmed by 2 bases and the J gene end by 3 bases; junction bases not matched to a gene: 11. Germline CDR1 and CDR2: SGHNT and YYREEE (reference sequence). The CDR3 has 16 residues. CDR3 sequence reads: CASSFGGRVPLYEQYV. CDR3 nucleotide sequence: TGTGCCAGCAGCTTCGGGGGGAGGGTCCCTCTCTACGAGCAGTACGTC.

J is TRBJ1-5 and V is TRBV30; no definite D call. The CDR3 extends over 13 amino acids. Germline V gene lookup returns CDR1 GTSNPN and CDR2 SVGIG (reference sequence). Between the trimmed V and J ends, which lost 0 bases and 1 base, there was a span of 4 bases. CDR3 DNA sequence: TGTGCCTGGAGTGTCCGGAGCAATCAGCCCCAGCATTTT. Its translation is CAWSVRSNQPQHF. Based on the CDR3 plus reference TRBV30 and TRBJ1-5, the full variable domain is SQTIHQWPATLVQPVGSPLSLECTVEGTSNPNLYWYRQAAGRGLQLLFYSVGIGQISSEVPQNLSASRPQDRQFILSSKKLLLSDSGFYLCAWSVRSNQPQHFGDGTRLSIL.

This rearrangement joins TRBV10-3 to TRBJ2-7, with D tentatively TRBD2 (5 bases). The CDR3 sequence is 14 residues long. V lost 10 bases and J lost 2, with 18 bases in between. The germline CDR1 and CDR2 sequences are ENHRY and SYGVKD. The CDR3, as DNA: TGTGCCACCCAGAAGGAGGCGATTACCTACGAGCAGTACGTC. Protein sequence: CATQKEAITYEQYV.